The rows below give T cell receptor beta chains drawn from one sample of a study of human T cells and chemical hapten exposure. TCRdb reanalysed the 5' RACE reads using MiXCR and keeps one entry per CDR3 protein. The sample lists 81,000 or so distinct CDR3 sequences, roughly 8.4% occurring once. The receptor set was obtained from a male donor in good health. Both conserved end residues are part of each CDR3. The D gene is left open where the match is weak. Expanded clones are given a class, and other clones once, few, many or no size at all.

-,TRBJ2-1,TRBV3-1,few,CASSQVLAPDEQFF,TGTGCCAGCAGCCAAGTATTAGCGCCCGATGAGCAGTTCTTC
-,TRBJ2-6,TRBV12-3/TRBV12-4,many,CASSLRGGTGANVLTF,TGTGCCAGCAGTTTAAGGGGGGGGACTGGGGCCAACGTCCTGACTTTC
-,TRBJ2-7,TRBV6-2/TRBV6-3,-,CASSYSGPYEQYF,TGTGCCAGCAGTTACTCGGGCCCCTACGAGCAGTACTTC
TRBD1,TRBJ1-4,TRBV6-6,few,CASRLPGQGNEKLFF,TGTGCCAGCAGATTACCGGGACAGGGTAATGAAAAACTGTTTTTT
-,TRBJ1-5,TRBV30,many,CAWSLTGNQPQHF,TGTGCCTGGAGTCTCACAGGGAATCAGCCCCAGCATTTT
TRBD1,TRBJ1-5,TRBV20-1,many,CSASTGVEAQPQHF,TGCAGTGCTAGTACAGGGGTTGAGGCTCAGCCCCAGCATTTT
-,TRBJ1-5,TRBV6-5,-,CASSYNGAQPQHF,TGTGCCAGCAGTTACAACGGGGCACAGCCCCAGCATTTT
-,TRBJ2-5,TRBV29-1,few,CSVELQEKETQYF,TGCAGCGTTGAACTACAGGAGAAAGAGACCCAGTACTTC
-,TRBJ1-5,TRBV20-1,few,CSATPGSDQPQHF,TGCAGTGCGACACCGGGCTCAGATCAGCCCCAGCATTTT
TRBD1,TRBJ1-3,TRBV5-1,-,CASSRSDRMSSGNTIYF,TGCGCCAGCAGTCGTTCGGACAGGATGAGCTCTGGAAACACCATATATTTT
-,TRBJ1-1,TRBV12-3/TRBV12-4,few,CASSPRGVKQTEAFF,TGTGCCAGCAGTCCACGAGGGGTGAAGCAAACTGAAGCTTTCTTT
TRBD1,TRBJ1-1,TRBV6-5,many,CASSYGGQAKAFF,TGTGCCAGCAGTTACGGGGGACAGGCCAAAGCTTTCTTT
-,TRBJ1-6,TRBV20-1,-,CSASDEEGSSYNSPLHF,TGCAGTGCTAGTGATGAGGAGGGAAGCTCCTATAATTCACCCCTCCACTTT
TRBD1,TRBJ1-1,TRBV5-6,few,CASSYRGGYTEAFF,TGTGCCAGCAGCTACAGGGGGGGATACACTGAAGCTTTCTTT
TRBD2,TRBJ2-3,TRBV7-7,few,CASSSGLAGTGGTQYF,TGTGCCAGCAGCTCGGGACTAGCGGGGACTGGTGGTACGCAGTATTTT
-,TRBJ1-1,TRBV20-1,many,CSARARGVHTEAFF,TGCAGTGCTAGAGCGAGAGGGGTCCACACTGAAGCTTTCTTT
TRBD2,TRBJ2-3,TRBV11-2,-,CASSSTWAGGTDTQYF,TGTGCCAGCAGCTCAACCTGGGCGGGAGGGACAGATACGCAGTATTTT
TRBD2,TRBJ2-4,TRBV6-2/TRBV6-3,few,CASSYGGSPLEAKNIQYF,TGTGCCAGCAGTTACGGCGGGAGTCCCCTGGAAGCCAAAAACATTCAGTACTTC
-,TRBJ2-7,TRBV29-1,few,CSVEDPKGGGAPYEQYF,TGCAGCGTTGAAGACCCGAAGGGAGGGGGTGCCCCCTACGAGCAGTACTTC
TRBD2,TRBJ2-7,TRBV6-5,few,CASSLLAGAGYEQYF,TGTGCCAGCAGTTTATTAGCGGGAGCAGGGTACGAGCAGTACTTC
-,TRBJ2-1,TRBV7-9,few,CASSLVSGINEQFF,TGTGCCAGCAGCTTAGTTTCAGGGATTAATGAGCAGTTCTTC
TRBD1,TRBJ2-5,TRBV5-1,-,CASSSDRGQETQYF,TGCGCCAGCAGCTCGGACAGGGGACAAGAGACCCAGTACTTC
-,TRBJ1-3,TRBV12-3/TRBV12-4,-,CASSRFSGNTIYF,TGTGCCAGCAGTAGGTTCTCTGGAAACACCATATATTTT
-,TRBJ2-2,TRBV12-3/TRBV12-4,few,CASSLRGSTGELFF,TGTGCCAGCAGCCTTCGGGGCAGCACCGGGGAGCTGTTTTTT
TRBD2,TRBJ2-7,TRBV12-3/TRBV12-4,many,CASSPGLAGYEQYF,TGTGCCAGCAGTCCCGGACTAGCGGGGTACGAGCAGTACTTC
-,TRBJ2-2,TRBV9,many,CASSEQGYTGELFF,TGTGCCAGCAGTGAACAGGGTTACACCGGGGAGCTGTTTTTT
-,TRBJ2-1,TRBV24-1,-,CATSDLRNEQFF,TGTGCCACCAGTGATTTGCGGAATGAGCAGTTCTTC
-,TRBJ2-2,TRBV4-1,-,CASSHPQSGANTGELFF,TGCGCCAGCAGCCATCCCCAGTCGGGTGCGAACACCGGGGAGCTGTTTTTT
TRBD2,TRBJ2-3,TRBV12-5,-,CASGPSGRHRSDTQYF,TGTGCTAGTGGTCCTAGCGGGAGGCATCGTTCAGATACGCAGTATTTT
-,TRBJ1-3,TRBV28,-,CASRGGGKNTIYF,TGTGCCAGCAGAGGGGGAGGAAAAAACACCATATATTTT
TRBD2,TRBJ2-3,TRBV6-2/TRBV6-3,few,CASSLRAGLAEGTDTQYF,TGTGCCAGCAGCCTGAGAGCCGGACTAGCGGAAGGCACAGATACGCAGTATTTT
-,TRBJ1-1,TRBV5-1,few,CASSLAGPSTEAFF,TGCGCCAGCAGCTTGGCGGGACCGAGCACTGAAGCTTTCTTT
-,TRBJ2-1,TRBV18,many,CASSSPAAVQFF,TGTGCCAGCTCGTCTCCAGCGGCGGTCCAGTTCTTC
-,TRBJ2-7,TRBV20-1,many,CSARGPLGEQYF,TGCAGTGCTAGGGGGCCCCTCGGCGAGCAGTACTTC
TRBD1,TRBJ1-2,TRBV6-1,-,CAIFDRGNNYGYTF,TGTGCCATTTTTGACAGGGGGAATAACTATGGCTACACCTTC
TRBD2,TRBJ2-7,TRBV6-2/TRBV6-3,-,CASSPFLRASGVYEQYF,TGTGCCAGCAGCCCATTTTTACGGGCTAGCGGAGTTTACGAGCAGTACTTC
TRBD1,TRBJ2-1,TRBV10-3,many,CAISESTPTGVMNEQFF,TGTGCCATCAGTGAGTCGACTCCGACAGGGGTTATGAATGAGCAGTTCTTC
-,TRBJ1-5,TRBV2,-,CASSEVRTGQPQHF,TGTGCCAGCAGTGAAGTAAGGACGGGTCAGCCCCAGCATTTT
-,TRBJ2-4,TRBV10-2,many,CASRDRETALGLKNIQYF,TGCGCCAGCAGGGATAGAGAAACAGCTTTGGGCCTTAAAAACATTCAGTACTTC
-,TRBJ2-5,TRBV11-2,few,CASSLEVGRWGRGETQYF,TGTGCCAGCAGCTTAGAGGTTGGGCGATGGGGGCGCGGAGAGACCCAGTACTTC
-,TRBJ1-1,TRBV7-7,many,CASSALVGTEAFF,TGTGCCAGCAGCGCTCTGGTGGGTACTGAAGCTTTCTTT
-,TRBJ2-3,TRBV12-3/TRBV12-4,few,CASLQSTDTQYF,TGTGCCAGCTTGCAGAGCACAGATACGCAGTATTTT
TRBD2,TRBJ2-1,TRBV5-1,-,CASSYRDYPYNEQFF,TGCGCCAGCAGCTACCGGGACTACCCCTACAATGAGCAGTTCTTC
TRBD1,TRBJ2-3,TRBV20-1,many,CSNRGHPADTQYF,TGCAGTAACAGGGGGCATCCGGCAGATACGCAGTATTTT
-,TRBJ2-1,TRBV7-6,few,CASSQPKSSSYNEQFF,TGTGCCAGCAGCCAGCCTAAATCGAGCTCCTACAATGAGCAGTTCTTC
-,TRBJ2-2,TRBV5-1,-,CASSSSGESGELFF,TGCGCCAGCAGCTCGTCAGGGGAATCCGGGGAGCTGTTTTTT
-,TRBJ1-1,TRBV12-3/TRBV12-4,-,CASSLPSGGDTEAFF,TGTGCCAGCAGCCTACCTTCCGGGGGCGACACTGAAGCTTTCTTT
-,TRBJ2-5,TRBV7-9,few,CASSSLETQYF,TGTGCCAGCAGCTCCCTGGAGACCCAGTACTTC